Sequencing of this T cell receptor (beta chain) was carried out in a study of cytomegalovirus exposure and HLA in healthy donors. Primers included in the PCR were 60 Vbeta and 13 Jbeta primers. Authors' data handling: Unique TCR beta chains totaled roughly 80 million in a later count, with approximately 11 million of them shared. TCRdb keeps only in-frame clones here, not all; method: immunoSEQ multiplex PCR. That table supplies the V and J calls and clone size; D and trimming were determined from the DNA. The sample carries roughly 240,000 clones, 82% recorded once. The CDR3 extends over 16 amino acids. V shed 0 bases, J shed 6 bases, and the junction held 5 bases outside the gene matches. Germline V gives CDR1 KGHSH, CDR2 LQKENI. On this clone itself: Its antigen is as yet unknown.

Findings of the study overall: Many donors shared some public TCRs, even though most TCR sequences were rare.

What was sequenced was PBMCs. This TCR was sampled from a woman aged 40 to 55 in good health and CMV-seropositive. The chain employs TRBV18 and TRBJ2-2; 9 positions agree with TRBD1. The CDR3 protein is CASSPPGQGGSGELFF. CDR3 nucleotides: TGTGCCAGCTCACCACCGGGACAGGGAGGTTCCGGGGAGCTGTTTTTT. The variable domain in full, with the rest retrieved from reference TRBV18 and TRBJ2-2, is NAGVMQNPRHLVRRRGQEARLRCSPMKGHSHVYWYRQLPEEGLKFMVYLQKENIIDESGMPKERFSAEFPKEGPSILRIQQVVRGDSAAYFCASSPPGQGGSGELFFGEGSRLTVL.